This T cell receptor (beta chain) was captured by sequencing in a study of T cell responses to AZD1222 COVID-19 vaccine. Overall study results and limits: Unmutated regions of variants are reportedly targeted by nearly half of spike-specific TCRs. Increases in Spike-specific TCR breadth and depth were seen after two AZD1222 doses. AZD1222 recipients seropositive at baseline numbered only 5 to 7.

The assay was immunoSEQ multiplex PCR, and TCRdb's table has in-frame clones only and misses some. The sample contains around 100,000 clones, 70% to 90% of which appear only once. This clone was seen at least ten times. Antigen: not known. Trimming removed 0 bases from V and 7 bases from J, with 7 bases in between. Germline V lookup: CDR1 SGHRS, CDR2 YFSETQ. The CDR3 sequence is 12 residues long. This sample comprised peripheral blood, obtained 28 days after the second AZD1222 dose. This clonotype originated in an adult who received the AZD1222 COVID-19 vaccine. The V call is TRBV5-1, the J call TRBJ1-1; D is ambiguous. The CDR3 DNA reads as TGCGCCAGCAGCTTGGCCGGGTATGAAGCTTTCTTT. Translation gives CASSLAGYEAFF.